Below are 20 T cell receptor beta chains sequenced from a single sample in a study of cytomegalovirus exposure and HLA in healthy donors. The PCR had 60 Vbeta and 13 Jbeta primers. Libraries were prepared by immunoSEQ multiplex PCR; TCRdb keeps only in-frame clonotypes and omits some of them. The data show around 130,000 clones, about 86% seen once. The sequencing input was PBMCs. The receptors shown here come from a man between 18 and 29 years old in good health and CMV-seronegative.

This rearrangement joins TRBV4-3 to TRBJ1-1; TRBD1 might be the D (5 bases). Germline V gene sequence: CDR1 LGHNA, CDR2 YSLEER. V lost 1 base to trimming and J lost 3 bases, with 27 bases between them. The CDR3 has 20 residues. CDR3 bases: TGCGCCAGCAGCCAAGTTCTCAGGGCTTCGGGGGTAGGGATAGACACTGAAGCTTTCTTT. Its translation: CASSQVLRASGVGIDTEAFF.

This rearrangement joins TRBV25-1 to TRBJ2-3, with D tentatively TRBD2 (5 bases). In germline, CDR1 is MGHDK, CDR2 SYGVNS. CDR3 length equals 14 residues. Trimming left V 6 bases short and J 6 bases short, with 16 bases between. CDR3 sequence: CASSGRPGSDTQYF. In nucleotides, the CDR3 is TGTGCCAGCAGCGGACGTCCGGGGTCGGATACGCAGTATTTT. The variable domain in full, with the rest retrieved from reference TRBV25-1 and TRBJ2-3, is EADIYQTPRYLVIGTGKKITLECSQTMGHDKMYWYQQDPGMELHLIHYSYGVNSTEKGDLSSESTVSRIRTEHFPLTLESARPSHTSQYLCASSGRPGSDTQYFGPGTRLTVL.

V gene TRBV19 combines with J gene TRBJ2-3, with D possibly TRBD1 on 6 matching bases. The CDR3 has 14 residues. Trimming pared 0 bases from V and 3 bases from J, leaving 7 bases between. Germline V gives CDR1 LNHDA, CDR2 SQIVND (reference sequence). CDR3 region: CASSIEQGTDTQYF. The CDR3 DNA reads TGTGCCAGTAGTATAGAACAGGGAACAGATACGCAGTATTTT. The complete variable domain, with remaining parts taken from reference TRBV19 and TRBJ2-3, reads DGGITQSPKYLFRKEGQNVTLSCEQNLNHDAMYWYRQDPGQGLRLIYYSQIVNDFQKGDIAEGYSVSREKKESFPLTVTSAQKNPTAFYLCASSIEQGTDTQYFGPGTRLTVL.

About this clone itself: This may be a read error, as it is one base from a much larger clone. The CDR3 spells CASSDGQGADTQYF. The CDR3 DNA is TGTGCCAGCAGTGATGGACAGGGGGCAGATACGCAGTATTTT. The chain has TRBV6-1 and TRBJ2-3; 10 bases map to TRBD1. J was trimmed by 4 bases and V by 3 bases; bases with no gene match: 1. The CDR3 length is 14 residues. Germline V gene lookup returns CDR1 MNHNS and CDR2 SASEGT.

In its sample, this clone was seen once. The chain carries TRBV11-3 and TRBJ2-5, with 9 bases matching TRBD2. There are 15 residues in the CDR3. V was clipped by 5 bases and J by 4 bases; unmatched bases: 8. The germline CDR1 and CDR2 sequences are SGHNT and YENEEA. The CDR3 coding sequence is TGTGCCAGCAGCCATCGGCTAGCGGGGCGAGAGACCCAGTACTTC. Translation gives CASSHRLAGRETQYF.

CDR3 DNA: TGTGCCAGCAGCGCTAGACAGTACACTGAAGCTTTCTTT. This encodes CASSARQYTEAFF. This sequence joins TRBV9 and TRBJ1-1; TRBD1 is a possible D gene (5 bases). CDR1 and CDR2 (germline): SGDLS, YYNGEE. The CDR3 length is 13 residues. V was cut by 3 bases and J by 3 bases, with 9 bases left in between.

A few counts support this clone. The chain has TRBV7-9 and TRBJ1-5; TRBD1 is a possible D gene (6 bases). Germline loops: CDR1 SEHNR, CDR2 FQNEAQ (reference sequence). The CDR3 is 16 amino acids. The V end was cut by 3 bases, the J end by 3 bases, with 15 bases between. The CDR3 bases are TGTGCCAGCAGCTTGGGAGCCAGGGGCGACAATCAGCCCCAGCATTTT. This encodes CASSLGARGDNQPQHF.

This chain links TRBV10-1 with TRBJ2-3; 12 bases match TRBD2. The germline V gene has CDR1 WNHNN and CDR2 SYGVQD (reference sequence). J lost 3 bases, V lost 4 bases, and 8 bases had no gene match. The CDR3 loop spans 17 amino acids. CDR3 sequence: CASSVTSGGAQTDTQYF. CDR3 DNA sequence: TGCGCCAGCAGTGTGACTAGCGGGGGTGCCCAGACAGATACGCAGTATTTT.

The gene calls are TRBV5-4 and TRBJ1-2, with D tentatively TRBD1 (6 bases). Trimming took off 5 bases at V and 0 bases at J, with 11 bases between the two ends. The germline gives CDR1 SGHNT, CDR2 YYREEE (reference sequence). The CDR3 totals 14 residues. CDR3 amino acids: CASSSTGANYGYTF. In DNA form, the CDR3 reads TGTGCCAGCAGTTCGACAGGTGCTAACTATGGCTACACCTTC.

This chain joins TRBV9 and TRBJ2-1; tentative D call: TRBD2 (5 bases). The V end was cut by 2 bases, the J end by 4 bases, with 16 bases between. This CDR3 comprises 16 residues. Germline V gene data show CDR1 as SGDLS and CDR2 as YYNGEE. CDR3 amino acids: CASSVLTGSLYNEQFF. CDR3 nucleotide sequence: TGTGCCAGCAGCGTCTTAACGGGGTCTCTGTACAATGAGCAGTTCTTC.

The table lists this clone with a few counts. The V gene is TRBV6-1, the J gene TRBJ2-7; tentatively, D is TRBD2 (5 bases). V lost 6 bases and J 0 bases, leaving 15 bases between the germline ends. The CDR3 runs to 15 residues. Germline values: CDR1 MNHNS, CDR2 SASEGT. CDR3 sequence: CASSPEFGGSYEQYF. CDR3 nucleotide sequence: TGTGCCAGCAGCCCGGAGTTTGGAGGCTCCTACGAGCAGTACTTC.

In its sample, this clone was seen a few times. CDR3 DNA sequence: TGCGCCAGCACCATCACAGGACCGAGGAGCTCTGGAAACACCATATATTTT. Translating gives CASTITGPRSSGNTIYF. The gene calls are TRBV10-2 and TRBJ1-3, with D perhaps TRBD1 (5 bases). Germline loops: CDR1 WSHSY, CDR2 SAAADI. The CDR3 covers 17 residues. The V and J ends lost 7 bases and 0 bases respectively, with 19 bases between them.

This clone has a single count. The chain links TRBV6-4 to TRBJ2-3; D unclear. Between the trimmed V and J ends, which lost 2 bases and 0 bases, there was a span of 9 bases. The CDR3 is 15 residues long. CDR1 is MRHNA and CDR2 is SNTAGT in the germline V gene. The CDR3 nucleotides read TGTGCCAGCAGTGACGGTAGTAGCAGCACAGATACGCAGTATTTT. It encodes CASSDGSSSTDTQYF.

The chain links TRBV11-2 to TRBJ1-5; 10 positions agree with TRBD1. The germline V gene encodes CDR1 SGHAT and CDR2 FQNNGV. This CDR3 has 15 residues. V dropped 5 bases and J dropped 2; count of bases not matched to a gene: 3. The CDR3 coding sequence is TGTGCCAGCAGCCTCGGGACAGGGGGCAATCAGCCCCAGCATTTT. Protein sequence: CASSLGTGGNQPQHF. Together with reference TRBV11-2 and TRBJ1-5, the CDR3 gives the full variable domain: EAGVAQSPRYKIIEKRQSVAFWCNPISGHATLYWYQQILGQGPKLLIQFQNNGVVDDSQLPKDRFSAERLKGVDSTLKIQPAKLEDSAVYLCASSLGTGGNQPQHFGDGTRLSIL.

V is TRBV4-1 and J is TRBJ2-5; D is perhaps TRBD2 (6 bases). The CDR3 runs to 13 residues. Germline lookup yields CDR1 MGHRA and CDR2 YSYEKL. Between the trimmed V and J ends, which lost 4 bases and 13 bases, there was a span of 19 bases. DNA of the CDR3: TGCGCCAGCAGCCCCAGGGACTCATCACTCTCGTACTTC. Amino acids: CASSPRDSSLSYF.

The chain uses TRBV11-3 and TRBJ1-2; 7 bases match TRBD1. CDR1 is SGHNT and CDR2 is YENEEA in the germline V gene. This CDR3 comprises 16 residues. V lost 5 bases, J lost 3 bases, and 12 bases stayed unmatched. CDR3 DNA: TGTGCCAGCAGCCGCTGGGAGCCGGGACAGCACTATGGCTACACCTTC. Protein product: CASSRWEPGQHYGYTF.

The CDR3 DNA follows: TGTGCCAGCACCCTACTGAGGGGGACTAATGAAAAACTGTTTTTT. Translated, it gives CASTLLRGTNEKLFF. This chain links TRBV28 with TRBJ1-4; D is perhaps TRBD1 (6 bases). Between the trimmed V and J ends, which lost 7 bases and 2 bases, there was a span of 14 bases. The germline CDR1 and CDR2 sequences are MDHEN and SYDVKM. This CDR3 contains 15 residues.

This chain links TRBV7-8 with TRBJ2-2; unclear D gene. Trimming took 1 base from V and 0 from J, leaving 12 bases between them. Germline lookup yields CDR1 SGHVS and CDR2 FQNEAQ. CDR3 size: 17 residues. This chain's CDR3 is CASSLDWVLSNTGELFF. In DNA form, the CDR3 reads TGTGCCAGCAGCTTAGACTGGGTACTATCGAACACCGGGGAGCTGTTTTTT. The full variable domain, completed using reference TRBV7-8 and TRBJ2-2, is GAGVSQSPRYKVAKRGQDVALRCDPISGHVSLFWYQQALGQGPEFLTYFQNEAQLDKSGLPSDRFFAERPEGSVSTLKIQRTQQEDSAVYLCASSLDWVLSNTGELFFGEGSRLTVL.

The chain recombines TRBV10-1 with TRBJ1-1; D possibly corresponds to TRBD1 (5 bases). The CDR3 runs 13 residues. The V end was cut by 7 bases, the J end by 3 bases, with 12 bases between. The germline V gene has CDR1 WNHNN and CDR2 SYGVQD (reference sequence). CDR3 DNA: TGCGCCAGCAAGGCCGGGGGGGACACTGAAGCTTTCTTT. Amino acid sequence: CASKAGGDTEAFF.

The rearrangement joins TRBV25-1 to TRBJ1-1; the D gene is possibly TRBD1 (5 bases). The germline gives CDR1 MGHDK, CDR2 SYGVNS. Trimming pared 3 bases from V and 8 bases from J, leaving 13 bases between. The length of the CDR3 is 13 residues. The CDR3 coding sequence is TGTGCCAGCAGTGATCTATTTAGGGGAGAAGCTTTCTTT. This encodes CASSDLFRGEAFF.